A selection of T cell receptor beta chains follows, all from one sample in a study of T-cell memory formation after mild COVID-19. One entry per CDR3 protein, called by TCRdb with MiXCR from the 5' RACE reads. The sample shows approximately 270,000 distinct CDR3 sequences, about a sixth of them seen only once. Sequenced material: PBMCs or a T cell subset sorted from them (not recorded which). These receptors were taken from a man aged 18 to 29 who had mild COVID-19 (a few samples of this study predate the infection). Cell type and time point are not known. Each CDR3 is given with its conserved first and last residue. D genes are given only for firm matches. Not every row has a clone size; where given, it reads once, few, many or a size class.

J: TRBJ2-7; size: few; V: TRBV25-1; D: .; DNA: TGTGCCAGCAGTGCCTACGACAGCTTCTACGAGCAGTACTTC; CDR3: CASSAYDSFYEQYF
J: TRBJ1-2; size: few; V: TRBV12-3/TRBV12-4; D: .; DNA: TGTGCCAGCAGTCCAGAGGAGAACTATGGCTACACCTTC; CDR3: CASSPEENYGYTF
J: TRBJ1-2; size: few; V: TRBV20-1; D: .; DNA: TGCAGTGCTGAGTCCATCGGCTACACCTTC; CDR3: CSAESIGYTF
J: TRBJ1-4; size: many; V: TRBV19; D: .; DNA: TGTGCCAGTAGGGGGGATGGAGAAAAACTGTTTTTT; CDR3: CASRGDGEKLFF
J: TRBJ1-2; size: .; V: TRBV6-2/TRBV6-3; D: .; DNA: TGTGCCAGCAGTTCGTCGGGCGGTAATGGCTACACCTTC; CDR3: CASSSSGGNGYTF
J: TRBJ2-1; size: .; V: TRBV13; D: TRBD2; DNA: TGTGCCAGCAGCCAAAGGACTAGCGGGGGACCCGTATTAGAGCAGTTCTTC; CDR3: CASSQRTSGGPVLEQFF
J: TRBJ2-7; size: few; V: TRBV5-5; D: .; DNA: TGTGCCAGCAGCTTGTACAACGCGGGTCCCTCCTACGAGCAGTACTTC; CDR3: CASSLYNAGPSYEQYF
J: TRBJ1-1; size: few; V: TRBV11-3; D: .; DNA: TGTGCCAGCAGCTGGACAGCTTACACTGAAGCTTTCTTT; CDR3: CASSWTAYTEAFF
J: TRBJ2-3; size: few; V: TRBV3-1; D: .; DNA: TGTGCCAGCAGCCATATCGGGGCAGGGGTTGCAGATACGCAGTATTTT; CDR3: CASSHIGAGVADTQYF
J: TRBJ1-6; size: few; V: TRBV20-1; D: .; DNA: TGCAGTGCTAGAGTGAGGGGTGAACTTTATAATTCACCCCTCCACTTT; CDR3: CSARVRGELYNSPLHF
J: TRBJ2-1; size: many; V: TRBV28; D: .; DNA: TGTGCCAGCAGTTTGACGGTTACGAATGAGCAGTTCTTC; CDR3: CASSLTVTNEQFF
J: TRBJ2-7; size: .; V: TRBV5-4; D: .; DNA: TGTGCCAGCAGCTTCATCCCCGGGACCCCCTCCTACGAGCAGTACTTC; CDR3: CASSFIPGTPSYEQYF
J: TRBJ2-3; size: few; V: TRBV9; D: TRBD2; DNA: TGTGCCAGCAGCGTAGCGGCTAGCGGCTATACGCAGTATTTT; CDR3: CASSVAASGYTQYF
J: TRBJ2-1; size: few; V: TRBV10-3; D: TRBD1; DNA: TGTGCCATCAGTGAGACATCCAAGTGGGACAGGGCTGGGTTTCTTTGGCAGTTCTTC; CDR3: CAISETSKWDRAGFLWQFF
J: TRBJ2-5; size: .; V: TRBV7-8; D: .; DNA: TGTGCCAGCAGCCACAGGTGGCTAGGCGGTGAGACCCAGTACTTC; CDR3: CASSHRWLGGETQYF
J: TRBJ2-1; size: .; V: TRBV20-1; D: .; DNA: TGCAGTGCTGGCCCCTGGGGCAGGGTGAGTGTGAATGAGCAGTTCTTC; CDR3: CSAGPWGRVSVNEQFF
J: TRBJ2-5; size: many; V: TRBV10-3; D: .; DNA: TGTGCCATCAGTGAGTACGTCCAAGAGACCCAGTACTTC; CDR3: CAISEYVQETQYF
J: TRBJ1-6; size: few; V: TRBV11-2; D: .; DNA: TGTGCCAGCAGCTCCTGGGGCGGGGAGAGCTCCTATAATTCACCCCTCCACTTT; CDR3: CASSSWGGESSYNSPLHF
J: TRBJ1-6; size: .; V: TRBV6-5; D: .; DNA: TGTGCCAGCAGTTACGGGGGGGCAACCCATAATTCACCCCTCCACTTT; CDR3: CASSYGGATHNSPLHF
J: TRBJ2-2; size: .; V: TRBV7-3; D: .; DNA: TGTGCCAGCAGCATTGCCACCGGGGAGCTGTTTTTT; CDR3: CASSIATGELFF
J: TRBJ2-1; size: few; V: TRBV29-1; D: TRBD2; DNA: TGCAGCGGGGCGGGACTAGCGGGGTCGGCGGACAATGAGCAGTTCTTC; CDR3: CSGAGLAGSADNEQFF
J: TRBJ2-5; size: few; V: TRBV7-2; D: .; DNA: TGTGCCAGCAGCTTAATGGGGGGTCCCGCGGAGACCCAGTACTTC; CDR3: CASSLMGGPAETQYF
J: TRBJ2-5; size: few; V: TRBV24-1; D: TRBD2; DNA: TGTGCCACCAGTGATAGCGGGGGAGCTGGGGAGACCCAGTACTTC; CDR3: CATSDSGGAGETQYF
J: TRBJ2-2; size: many; V: TRBV12-3/TRBV12-4; D: .; DNA: TGTGCCAGCTTCCAGGAGAACACCGGGGAGCTGTTTTTT; CDR3: CASFQENTGELFF
J: TRBJ2-3; size: .; V: TRBV12-3/TRBV12-4; D: .; DNA: TGTGCCATCACCGGGACGACTAGCACAGATACGCAGTATTTT; CDR3: CAITGTTSTDTQYF
J: TRBJ2-1; size: .; V: TRBV7-9; D: .; DNA: TGTGCCAGCACCACACCAGGGAGGAGATCCTCCTACAATGAGCAGTTCTTC; CDR3: CASTTPGRRSSYNEQFF
J: TRBJ2-7; size: few; V: TRBV10-1; D: .; DNA: TGCGCCAGCAGTGAGTCGAATGGCTACGAGCAGTACTTC; CDR3: CASSESNGYEQYF
J: TRBJ2-5; size: .; V: TRBV29-1; D: .; DNA: TGCAGCGTGGGGACTCACCAAGAGACCCAGTACTTC; CDR3: CSVGTHQETQYF
J: TRBJ2-7; size: .; V: TRBV4-3; D: .; DNA: TGCGCCAGCAGCCAACATCCGGGGGCCTACGAGCAGTACTTC; CDR3: CASSQHPGAYEQYF
J: TRBJ2-7; size: .; V: TRBV4-1; D: .; DNA: TGCGCCAGCAGCCAAGAGCCGGGGTTTATTTCCTACGAGCAGTACTTC; CDR3: CASSQEPGFISYEQYF
J: TRBJ2-1; size: many; V: TRBV7-2; D: TRBD2; DNA: TGTGCCAGCAGCGCCGACCGACTAGCGGGGGGAAGGGAGCAGTTCTTC; CDR3: CASSADRLAGGREQFF
J: TRBJ1-1; size: .; V: TRBV12-3/TRBV12-4; D: .; DNA: TGTGCCAGCAGTTTCGGGCAGGGCGTTATCGCTTTCTTT; CDR3: CASSFGQGVIAFF
J: TRBJ2-7; size: few; V: TRBV20-1; D: TRBD1; DNA: TGCAGTGCTAGATCCCAGGACAGGAAAGATTTGCAGTACTTC; CDR3: CSARSQDRKDLQYF
J: TRBJ1-5; size: few; V: TRBV7-8; D: TRBD1; DNA: TGTGCCAGCAGCTTAGCAGGTCGACAGGGCGGTCAGCCCCAGCATTTT; CDR3: CASSLAGRQGGQPQHF
J: TRBJ1-2; size: .; V: TRBV11-2; D: TRBD1; DNA: TGTGCCAGCAGCCGAACGACAGGGCGTAACTATGGCTACACCTTC; CDR3: CASSRTTGRNYGYTF
J: TRBJ2-1; size: few; V: TRBV5-6; D: .; DNA: TGTGCCAGCAGCTTGCGGGGATATGAGCAGTTCTTC; CDR3: CASSLRGYEQFF
J: TRBJ2-7; size: .; V: TRBV6-2/TRBV6-3; D: .; DNA: TGTGCCAGCAGTTCGGAGTCCAGGGAGCAGTACTTC; CDR3: CASSSESREQYF
J: TRBJ2-7; size: few; V: TRBV27; D: .; DNA: TGTGCCAGGCCCCCGGGTGGCCTGTCTCACGAGCAGTACTTC; CDR3: CARPPGGLSHEQYF
J: TRBJ1-1; size: few; V: TRBV10-3; D: TRBD1; DNA: TGTGCCATCAGTGCGGGACAGGGGACGGACACTGAAGCTTTCTTT; CDR3: CAISAGQGTDTEAFF
J: TRBJ2-1; size: .; V: TRBV4-3; D: .; DNA: TGCGCCAGCAGCCAAGTGGGCAGCGCAGGCATTAATGAGCAGTTCTTC; CDR3: CASSQVGSAGINEQFF
J: TRBJ1-2; size: .; V: TRBV27; D: .; DNA: TGTGCCAGCAGTTTCGGATCGACACCAGCTAACTATGGCTACACCTTC; CDR3: CASSFGSTPANYGYTF
J: TRBJ2-5; size: .; V: TRBV2; D: .; DNA: TGTGCCAGCATTGGGGGTGATGAGACCCAGTACTTC; CDR3: CASIGGDETQYF
J: TRBJ2-2; size: few; V: TRBV5-1; D: .; DNA: TGCGCCAGCAGCCCGAGGACAGACACCGGGGAGCTGTTTTTT; CDR3: CASSPRTDTGELFF
J: TRBJ1-6; size: .; V: TRBV6-1; D: TRBD1; DNA: TGTGCCAGCCGGGGACAGGGAAGTTCACCCCTCCACTTT; CDR3: CASRGQGSSPLHF
J: TRBJ1-1; size: .; V: TRBV12-3/TRBV12-4; D: .; DNA: TGTGCCAGCAGTACCCTGGGGGGTCTGAACACTGAAGCTTTCTTT; CDR3: CASSTLGGLNTEAFF
J: TRBJ1-1; size: .; V: TRBV5-1; D: .; DNA: TGCGCCAGCAGCTTTGGGGTGGGTGGGAACACTGAAGCTTTCTTT; CDR3: CASSFGVGGNTEAFF
J: TRBJ1-5; size: .; V: TRBV20-1; D: TRBD1; DNA: TGCAGTGCTAGTATAGGGACAGGGGTATATAGCAATCAGCCCCAGCATTTT; CDR3: CSASIGTGVYSNQPQHF
J: TRBJ1-6; size: .; V: TRBV4-2; D: .; DNA: TGTGCCAGCAGCCAAGGAGGTCCCCAGGGTGATAATTCACCCCTCCACTTT; CDR3: CASSQGGPQGDNSPLHF
J: TRBJ2-7; size: .; V: TRBV7-2; D: .; DNA: TGTGCCAGCAGCTTAGTCGGGACATGGTCGTACGAGCAGTACTTC; CDR3: CASSLVGTWSYEQYF